Following are 29 T cell receptor beta chains from one sample sequenced in a study of spatial heterogeneity in lung cancer. Time point: blood at routine non-recurrence follow-up after resection. TCRdb analysed the 5' RACE reads with MiXCR anew, one entry per CDR3 protein. The sample records approximately 11,000 distinct CDR3 sequences, roughly a tenth being singletons. Sample: PBMCs, taken at follow-up. The origin of the receptors is a female donor with early-stage non-small cell lung cancer.

The sample holds many counts of this clonotype. The CDR3 protein is CASSLVKAGRRNTEAFF. Here the CDR3 DNA reads TGTGCCAGCAGCTTAGTTAAGGCGGGCAGGAGGAACACTGAAGCTTTCTTT. The chain is built from TRBV7-9 and TRBJ1-1, with D uncertain. Germline CDR1 reads SEHNR; CDR2 reads FQNEAQ (reference sequence). Trimming stripped 1 base from V and 1 base from J, with 16 bases between. The CDR3 is 17 amino acids.

This clonotype was found many times. At one boundary the junction diverges from the germline segment, which might be a read error. The chain is built from TRBV28 and TRBJ1-2, with 8 bases that match TRBD1. There are 16 residues in the CDR3. Germline CDR1 and CDR2: MDHEN and SYDVKM. The DNA for the CDR3 is TGTGCCAGCAGTTCCGCCGGGACAGGTTTTAACGATGGCTACACCTTC. It codes for CASSSAGTGFNDGYTF.

This clonotype was seen many times. The chain links TRBV6-1 to TRBJ1-6, with 7 positions matching TRBD1. Germline V gene sequence: CDR1 MNHNS, CDR2 SASEGT. Unmatched junction bases numbered 4, after V lost 2 bases and J lost 6 bases. The CDR3 runs 15 residues. Written as DNA, the CDR3 is TGTGCCAGCAGTGAACGCAACAGGGGTAATTCACCCCTCCACTTT. Encoded protein: CASSERNRGNSPLHF.

By share of the sample, this clonotype is medium-sized. V gene TRBV11-3 combines with J gene TRBJ2-2; 9 nucleotides agree with TRBD2. Per germline, CDR1 SGHNT and CDR2 YENEEA. V was clipped by 4 bases and J by 0 bases; unmatched bases: 6. The CDR3 has 17 amino acids. The CDR3, as DNA: TGTGCCAGCAGCTCTTGGGCTAGCGGGACGAACACCGGGGAGCTGTTTTTT. Translation gives CASSSWASGTNTGELFF. The complete variable domain, with remaining parts taken from reference TRBV11-3 and TRBJ2-2, reads EAGVVQSPRYKIIEKKQPVAFWCNPISGHNTLYWYLQNLGQGPELLIRYENEEAVDDSQLPKDRFSAERLKGVDSTLKIQPAELGDSAVYLCASSSWASGTNTGELFFGEGSRLTVL.

The sample holds a few counts of this clonotype. The chain carries TRBV10-3 and TRBJ2-1, with TRBD2 identical over 12 bases. Trimming took 6 bases from V and 13 from J; bases not matched to a gene: 7. The CDR3 is 13 residues long. Germline V CDR1 and CDR2: ENHRY, SYGVKD. The CDR3 loop is CAISPTSGGFQFF. DNA for the CDR3: TGTGCCATCAGCCCTACTAGCGGGGGGTTTCAGTTCTTC.

This clonotype was seen repeatedly, ten times or more. The gene calls are TRBV5-1 and TRBJ2-1, with 9 bases that match TRBD2. Germline assignment: CDR1 SGHRS and CDR2 YFSETQ. This CDR3 has 15 amino acids. V shed 4 bases and J 3 bases; nucleotides not matched to a gene: 5. CDR3 amino acids: CASSHLAGDYNEQFF. CDR3 DNA sequence: TGCGCCAGCAGCCATTTAGCGGGGGACTACAATGAGCAGTTCTTC.

This clonotype was recorded at least ten times. This rearrangement joins TRBV5-4 to TRBJ2-5, with D possibly TRBD2 on 5 matching bases. CDR3 size: 14 residues. Germline V CDR1 and CDR2: SGHNT, YYREEE (reference sequence). V shed 1 base and J shed 0 bases, with 7 bases lying between them. In nucleotides, the CDR3 is TGTGCCAGCAGCTTGCCCGGGAACCAAGAGACCCAGTACTTC. Its translation: CASSLPGNQETQYF.

Turning to this clonotype: A much larger clone differs by one base, so this may be a read error. CDR3 sequence: CASSGQRKQNERYF. The DNA for the CDR3 is TGTGCCAGCAGTGGACAGAGGAAACAAAACGAGCGGTACTTC. The rearrangement links TRBV27 to TRBJ2-7, with D possibly matching TRBD1 (6 bases). Germline V gene lookup returns CDR1 MNHEY and CDR2 SMNVEV (reference sequence). The CDR3 sequence is 14 residues long.

The rearrangement joins TRBV2 to TRBJ2-3; a weak D match, TRBD1 (6 bases). V lost 6 bases to trimming and J lost 3 bases, with 16 bases between them. This CDR3 contains 15 residues. Germline V gene data show CDR1 as SNHLY and CDR2 as FYNNEI. The CDR3 reads CASRTRTAVTDTQYF. DNA for the CDR3: TGTGCCAGCAGGACCCGGACAGCAGTAACAGATACGCAGTATTTT.

At least ten counts were recorded for this clonotype. V usage is TRBV29-1 and J usage is TRBJ2-1; the match to TRBD2 covers 10 bases. Looked up from germline, CDR1 is SQVTM and CDR2 is ANQGSEA. The CDR3 covers 16 residues. V was pared by 6 bases and J by 4 bases, with 12 bases of the junction left unmatched. CDR3 nucleotide sequence: TGCAGCGTCTCGCCCAGGGCACTAGCGGGATACAATGAGCAGTTCTTC. Protein: CSVSPRALAGYNEQFF.

This clonotype is hyperexpanded (1% or more). The chain carries TRBV19 and TRBJ2-1; D possibly corresponds to TRBD2 (5 bases). This CDR3 is built from 13 residues. Germline V gives CDR1 LNHDA, CDR2 SQIVND (reference sequence). V lost 5 bases and J 3 bases, leaving 8 bases between the germline ends. CDR3 in DNA: TGTGCCAGTAGTTTGGGAGACTACAATGAGCAGTTCTTC. This codes for CASSLGDYNEQFF. The full variable domain, its missing parts supplied by reference TRBV19 and TRBJ2-1, is DGGITQSPKYLFRKEGQNVTLSCEQNLNHDAMYWYRQDPGQGLRLIYYSQIVNDFQKGDIAEGYSVSREKKESFPLTVTSAQKNPTAFYLCASSLGDYNEQFFGPGTRLTVL.

This clonotype was seen more than once but under ten times. The chain has TRBV14 and TRBJ1-5; D call uncertain. CDR1 is SGHDN and CDR2 is FVKESK in the germline V gene. With 4 bases removed from V and 4 bases from J, the gap between germline ends came to 5 bases. The CDR3 length is 12 residues. CDR3 region: CASSRGNQPQHF. CDR3 sequence (DNA): TGTGCCAGCAGCCGTGGGAATCAGCCCCAGCATTTT.

This clonotype was seen ten or more times. J is TRBJ1-2 and V is TRBV15; D is unclear. The CDR3 extends over 17 amino acids. CDR1 and CDR2 from the germline V gene are LNHNV and YYDKDF (reference sequence). V lost 0 bases to trimming and J lost 5 bases, with 19 bases between them. CDR3 sequence reads: CATSRDITDPLLYGYTF. DNA for the CDR3: TGTGCCACCAGCAGAGATATAACAGACCCCCTATTATATGGCTACACCTTC.

This clonotype was detected ten times or more. The rearrangement uses TRBV2 and TRBJ2-1; 9 nucleotides line up with TRBD1. V dropped 6 bases and J dropped 3; count of bases not matched to a gene: 18. Germline V gene sequence: CDR1 SNHLY, CDR2 FYNNEI. The CDR3 contains 19 residues. The CDR3: CASRIIPGQGTVYYNEQFF. The CDR3 DNA follows: TGTGCCAGCAGGATTATCCCGGGACAGGGAACGGTATACTACAATGAGCAGTTCTTC.

Many counts were recorded for this clonotype. The rearrangement joins TRBV5-1 to TRBJ2-3; D call uncertain. This CDR3 has 14 amino acids. Trimming removed 2 bases from V and 2 bases from J, with 9 bases in between. CDR1 SGHRS and CDR2 YFSETQ come from the germline V gene. CDR3 sequence reads: CASSLQGYTDTQYF. The CDR3, as DNA: TGCGCCAGCAGCTTACAAGGGTACACAGATACGCAGTATTTT.

The V call is TRBV20-1, the J call TRBJ2-3, with D unresolved. Looked up from germline, CDR1 is DFQATT and CDR2 is SNEGSKA (reference sequence). Trimming took off 3 bases at V and 2 bases at J, with 18 bases between the two ends. The CDR3 spans 16 residues. The CDR3 loop reads CSARDPRGTLTDTQYF. CDR3 sequence (DNA): TGCAGTGCTAGGGATCCTCGAGGAACTCTCACAGATACGCAGTATTTT.

Only a few counts were recorded for this clonotype. The chain carries TRBV30 and TRBJ2-6; D tentatively reads TRBD1 or TRBD2 (7 bases each). This CDR3 comprises 17 residues. With 2 bases removed from V and 0 bases from J, the gap between germline ends came to 14 bases. Germline CDR1 and CDR2: GTSNPN and SVGIG (reference sequence). The CDR3 protein is CAWSYQGGPSGANVLTF. The DNA for the CDR3 is TGTGCCTGGAGTTACCAGGGGGGGCCCTCTGGGGCCAACGTCCTGACTTTC. Drawing the rest from reference TRBV30 and TRBJ2-6, the complete variable domain is SQTIHQWPATLVQPVGSPLSLECTVEGTSNPNLYWYRQAAGRGLQLLFYSVGIGQISSEVPQNLSASRPQDRQFILSSKKLLLSDSGFYLCAWSYQGGPSGANVLTFGAGSRLTVL.

This clonotype was observed a handful of times. The genes are TRBV7-2 and TRBJ1-2; no firm D call. V shed 8 bases and J shed 10 bases, with 5 bases lying between them. The CDR3 is made up of 8 amino acids. Germline CDR1 SGHTA, CDR2 FQGNSA. In nucleotides, the CDR3 is TGTGCCAGCCCCGCCTACACCTTC. Translating gives CASPAYTF.

The chain links TRBV18 to TRBJ2-1; 10 bases match TRBD2. After removal of 1 base from V and 8 bases from J, the junction contained 8 bases not matched to a gene. Germline lookup yields CDR1 KGHSH and CDR2 LQKENI. The CDR3 runs to 16 residues. CDR3 DNA: TGTGCCAGCTCACCACGTACAGCGGGAGGGCCAGATGAGCAGTTCTTC. Its protein is CASSPRTAGGPDEQFF.

This clonotype was recorded many times. At one end, the junction sequence differs from germline, possibly due to a read error. The chain links TRBV6-6 to TRBJ2-7, with D perhaps matching TRBD2 (6 bases). The germline V gene encodes CDR1 MNHNY and CDR2 SVGAGI (reference sequence). CDR3 length: 12 residues. Here the CDR3 reads CASSQGGGNSLF. In DNA form, the CDR3 reads TGTGCCAGCAGCCAGGGAGGTGGTAATTCCCTTTTC.

This clonotype was counted at least ten times. J is TRBJ2-1 and V is TRBV2, with D possibly TRBD1 on 5 matching bases. Per the germline V gene, CDR1 is SNHLY and CDR2 is FYNNEI. This CDR3 is 15 amino acids long. The V end lost 5 bases, the J end lost 0 bases, and 11 bases lay between the germline ends. CDR3 sequence reads: CASSLRVSSYNEQFF. The CDR3 DNA is TGTGCCAGCAGTCTCAGGGTGAGCTCCTACAATGAGCAGTTCTTC.

The CDR3 coding sequence is TGTGCCAGCAGCTTAGTAGGGAAATCGGGAAACATTCAGTACTTC. Translation gives CASSLVGKSGNIQYF. The J gene is TRBJ2-4, the V gene TRBV7-9; D gene ambiguous. The CDR3 runs to 15 residues. CDR1 and CDR2 from the germline V gene are SEHNR and FQNEAQ (reference sequence). The V end lost 1 base, the J end lost 6 bases, and 13 bases lay between the germline ends.

Ten or more counts support this clonotype. The chain is built from TRBV5-6 and TRBJ2-3, with 11 bases matching TRBD2. The junction had 11 bases not matched to a gene; V was cut back by 3 bases and J by 5 bases. Per the germline V gene, CDR1 is SGHDT and CDR2 is YYEEEE. The CDR3 loop spans 17 amino acids. CDR3 in DNA: TGTGCCAGCAGCTCCCCCCGGCTAGCGGGAGGCAGAGATACGCAGTATTTT. As protein: CASSSPRLAGGRDTQYF.

The chain employs TRBV10-2 and TRBJ2-1, with no clear D. V was clipped by 5 bases and J by 9 bases, with 17 bases between them. The V gene's germline CDR1 is WSHSY and CDR2 SAAADI. This CDR3 comprises 14 residues. The CDR3 is CASSPSVGLGEQFF. CDR3 nucleotide sequence: TGCGCCAGCAGTCCTTCGGTGGGTCTAGGTGAGCAGTTCTTC.

Judged by abundance, this clonotype is medium-sized. This chain links TRBV7-2 with TRBJ2-2; the match to TRBD2 covers 7 bases. The CDR3 runs 16 residues. Germline-derived CDR1 and CDR2 are SGHTA and FQGNSA. J lost 5 bases, V lost 0 bases, and 6 bases had no gene match. The CDR3 protein is CASSLAVGGGTGELFF. In DNA form, the CDR3 reads TGTGCCAGCAGCTTAGCCGTCGGGGGAGGGACCGGGGAGCTGTTTTTT.

This clonotype was observed many times. A much larger clone lies one base from this, so it may be a read error. V and J are TRBV19 and TRBJ2-1; unclear D gene. The CDR3 spans 13 residues. Trimming left V 2 bases short and J 7 bases short, with 9 bases between. Germline V gene data show CDR1 as LNHDA and CDR2 as SQIVND (reference sequence). The CDR3: CASSIRARNEQFF. DNA of the CDR3: TGTGCCAGTAGTATACGGGCGAGGAATGAGCAGTTCTTC.

This clonotype was detected many times. The rearrangement joins TRBV11-2 to TRBJ2-2; D remains unclear. The CDR3 is made up of 12 amino acids. Looked up from germline, CDR1 is SGHAT and CDR2 is FQNNGV. V lost 4 bases and J 0 bases, leaving 0 bases between the germline ends. CDR3 residues: CASSSNTGELFF. The DNA for the CDR3 is TGTGCCAGCAGCTCGAACACCGGGGAGCTGTTTTTT.

This clonotype was counted at least ten times. The V gene is TRBV6-1, the J gene TRBJ2-2; no definite D call. Germline CDR1 and CDR2: MNHNS and SASEGT. The V end was cut by 4 bases, the J end by 1 base, with 7 bases between. The CDR3 totals 14 residues. CDR3 region: CASSVQRNTGELFF. For the CDR3, the DNA is TGTGCCAGCAGTGTTCAGCGGAACACCGGGGAGCTGTTTTTT.

This clonotype was picked up many times. The CDR3 region has the DNA TGTGCCACCAGTGTTGGAGGGAACTATGGCTACACCTTC. Translation: CATSVGGNYGYTF. V usage is TRBV24-1 and J usage is TRBJ1-2; D is uncertain. CDR1 and CDR2 from the germline V gene are KGHDR and SFDVKD. CDR3 length: 13 residues. Trimming removed 5 bases from V and 2 bases from J, with 8 bases in between.